The 27 T cell receptor beta chains given below trace back to one sample, sequenced in a study of siplizumab effects on memory and regulatory T cells (dated 2019 in TCRdb). Preparation of the library involved the immunoSEQ multiplex PCR assay. This is the immuneACCESS table as TCRdb keeps it, with only in-frame sequences that have V and J called. A part of the clones is gone; compared with another copy, unresolved V genes explain less than half, and the rest is unexplained. The sample table records around 99,000 clones; around 92% of these occur just once. The ten largest clones add up to 0.6% to 0.8% of the sample. Sequencing was performed on Tregs sorted from blood. These receptors were collected from a human donor in good health.

The V gene is TRBV27, the J gene TRBJ1-5, with D tentatively TRBD1 (6 bases). Germline CDR1 and CDR2: MNHEY and SMNVEV (reference sequence). This CDR3 spans 17 amino acids. Trimming cost V 5 bases and J 1 base, with 18 bases left between them. The CDR3 coding sequence is TGTGCCAGCAGTCCTTCTGGGACATTTATCAGCAATCAGCCCCAGCATTTT. Translation gives CASSPSGTFISNQPQHF.

The J gene is TRBJ1-3, the V gene TRBV15; the D is unclear. With 0 bases removed from V and 4 bases from J, the gap between germline ends came to 7 bases. The length of the CDR3 is 14 residues. CDR1 is LNHNV, CDR2 YYDKDF, per germline (reference sequence). This chain's CDR3 is CATSRDRQGNTIYF. The CDR3 nucleotides are TGTGCCACCAGCAGAGATCGACAAGGAAACACCATATATTTT.

This clone has only one observation. The V and J genes are TRBV6-1 and TRBJ2-2; 12 positions match TRBD2. The CDR3 is 15 residues long. Per the germline V gene, CDR1 is MNHNS and CDR2 is SASEGT. Germline trimming cut 7 bases from V and 6 bases from J; bases unmatched to any gene: 6. The CDR3 is CASTSGTSGSGELFF. CDR3 DNA sequence: TGTGCCAGCACTTCCGGGACTAGCGGGTCCGGGGAGCTGTTTTTT.

This rearrangement joins TRBV5-4 to TRBJ1-1; 9 bases are a match to TRBD1. V lost 4 bases to trimming and J lost 3 bases; unmatched junction nucleotides: 10. The CDR3 has 16 amino acids. Germline CDR1 is SGHNT and CDR2 is YYREEE (reference sequence). CDR3 protein: CASSTTGTGWDTEAFF. The DNA for the CDR3 is TGTGCCAGCAGCACCACCGGGACAGGGTGGGACACTGAAGCTTTCTTT.

The chain joins TRBV18 to TRBJ2-5, with 9 positions matching TRBD1. Germline V gene data show CDR1 as KGHSH and CDR2 as LQKENI. J lost 2 bases, V lost 4 bases, and 2 bases had no gene match. This CDR3 has 14 amino acids. The CDR3 bases are TGTGCCAGCTCACAGGGGACAGGGCAAGAGACCCAGTACTTC. It yields the protein CASSQGTGQETQYF.

This chain uses TRBV19 with TRBJ2-7; D possibly corresponds to TRBD1 (6 bases). The CDR3 sequence is 14 residues long. V was pared by 2 bases and J by 2 bases, with 10 bases between. Germline V gene lookup returns CDR1 LNHDA and CDR2 SQIVND (reference sequence). The CDR3 region has the DNA TGTGCCAGTAGTATAAGTGGACAGACCTACGAGCAGTACTTC. Translated, it gives CASSISGQTYEQYF.

This clone was seen a single time. The J gene is TRBJ2-3, the V gene TRBV5-1; D may be TRBD1 (5 bases). V was clipped by 5 bases and J by 3 bases, with 13 bases between them. The V gene's germline CDR1 is SGHRS and CDR2 YFSETQ. This CDR3 has 14 residues. The CDR3 protein is CASRATGWTDTQYF. CDR3 coding DNA: TGCGCCAGCAGGGCCACAGGATGGACAGATACGCAGTATTTT.

V is TRBV29-1 and J is TRBJ1-2, with a possible D match to TRBD1 (6 bases). V shed 4 bases and J shed 4 bases, with 16 bases lying between them. Looked up from germline, CDR1 is SQVTM and CDR2 is ANQGSEA. This CDR3 is 14 amino acids long. The CDR3 region has the DNA TGCAGCGTTGTCCCGGACAGCCGGAGCTATGGCTACACCTTC. This encodes CSVVPDSRSYGYTF. Combining the CDR3 with reference TRBV29-1 and TRBJ1-2 gives the whole variable domain SAVISQKPSRDICQRGTSLTIQCQVDSQVTMMFWYRQQPGQSLTLIATANQGSEATYESGFVIDKFPISRPNLTFSTLTVSNMSPEDSSIYLCSVVPDSRSYGYTFGSGTRLTVV.

The chain has TRBV5-6 and TRBJ2-7; TRBD2 aligns across 9 bases. The CDR3 length is 16 residues. The ends lost 2 bases at V and 3 bases at J; junction bases unmatched: 9. The germline V gene has CDR1 SGHDT and CDR2 YYEEEE. CDR3 amino acids: CASSFPQRGAYYEQYF. CDR3 nucleotide sequence: TGTGCCAGCAGCTTCCCCCAGCGGGGGGCCTACTACGAGCAGTACTTC.

The count of this clone is one. The gene calls are TRBV7-2 and TRBJ1-4; unclear D gene. CDR1 and CDR2 (germline): SGHTA, FQGNSA. The germline V and J ends were trimmed by 5 bases and 7 bases, with 17 bases remaining between them. The CDR3 totals 15 residues. This chain's CDR3 is CASSPTRARGEKLFF. In DNA form, the CDR3 reads TGTGCCAGCAGCCCCACGAGGGCCCGAGGTGAAAAACTGTTTTTT.

V and J are TRBV21-1 and TRBJ1-5. TRBV21-1 is described as a pseudogene. The CDR3 totals 9 residues. For the CDR3, the DNA is TGTGCCAGCAGCCCGGACCGGCAATTT. As protein: CASSPDRQF.

The rearrangement links TRBV11-3 to TRBJ2-3; D is perhaps TRBD2 (6 bases). The V and J ends lost 5 bases and 2 bases respectively, with 8 bases between them. This CDR3 comprises 13 residues. Germline CDR1 and CDR2: SGHNT and YENEEA. This chain's CDR3 is CASSGRNTDTQYF. DNA of the CDR3: TGTGCCAGCAGCGGGAGGAACACAGATACGCAGTATTTT.

The chain recombines TRBV19 with TRBJ1-1; no firm D call. The germline CDR1 and CDR2 sequences are LNHDA and SQIVND (reference sequence). The CDR3 is 12 amino acids. The V and J ends lost 8 bases and 0 bases respectively, with 7 bases between them. CDR3 in DNA: TGTGCCAGTTTCAACTTGAACACTGAAGCTTTCTTT. It translates to CASFNLNTEAFF. The whole variable domain, remainder taken from reference TRBV19 and TRBJ1-1, is DGGITQSPKYLFRKEGQNVTLSCEQNLNHDAMYWYRQDPGQGLRLIYYSQIVNDFQKGDIAEGYSVSREKKESFPLTVTSAQKNPTAFYLCASFNLNTEAFFGQGTRLTVV.

The chain is built from TRBV5-1 and TRBJ2-6; the D is unclear. The CDR3 sequence is 17 residues long. Trimming pared 2 bases from V and 0 bases from J, leaving 12 bases between. Germline V gene sequence: CDR1 SGHRS, CDR2 YFSETQ. The CDR3 region is CASSLFGRTSGANVLTF. CDR3 nucleotide sequence: TGCGCCAGCAGCTTATTCGGACGTACCTCTGGGGCCAACGTCCTGACTTTC. The full variable domain, in which reference TRBV5-1 and TRBJ2-6 provide the parts outside the CDR3, is KAGVTQTPRYLIKTRGQQVTLSCSPISGHRSVSWYQQTPGQGLQFLFEYFSETQRNKGNFPGRFSGRQFSNSRSEMNVSTLELGDSALYLCASSLFGRTSGANVLTFGAGSRLTVL.

The rearrangement joins TRBV15 to TRBJ1-2, with 9 positions matching TRBD1. Germline lookup yields CDR1 LNHNV and CDR2 YYDKDF (reference sequence). J gave up 4 bases and V 5 bases, and 8 bases lay outside the gene matches. The CDR3 spans 15 residues. The chain's CDR3 is CATSANRGRGYGYTF. The CDR3 region has the DNA TGTGCCACCAGCGCTAACAGGGGGCGCGGCTATGGCTACACCTTC. Drawing the rest from reference TRBV15 and TRBJ1-2, the complete variable domain is DAMVIQNPRYQVTQFGKPVTLSCSQTLNHNVMYWYQQKSSQAPKLLFHYYDKDFNNEADTPDNFQSRRPNTSFCFLDIRSPGLGDTAMYLCATSANRGRGYGYTFGSGTRLTVV.

V is TRBV29-1 and J is TRBJ1-2, with D possibly being TRBD1 (5 bases). V lost 6 bases and J 2 bases, leaving 10 bases between the germline ends. In germline, CDR1 is SQVTM, CDR2 ANQGSEA. CDR3 length equals 12 residues. CDR3 bases: TGCAGCGTCTGGGACGGCAACTATGGCTACACCTTC. Protein: CSVWDGNYGYTF.

V is TRBV5-6 and J is TRBJ1-2, with D possibly matching TRBD1 (6 bases). The CDR3 runs to 15 residues. The V and J ends lost 4 bases and 12 bases respectively, with 25 bases between them. Germline loops: CDR1 SGHDT, CDR2 YYEEEE. CDR3: CASSGTGTWSFGDTF. The CDR3 DNA sequence: TGTGCCAGCAGCGGCACCGGGACATGGTCGTTCGGGGACACCTTC.

This rearrangement joins TRBV19 to TRBJ1-4; 7 bases align to TRBD1. Looked up from germline, CDR1 is LNHDA and CDR2 is SQIVND (reference sequence). J gave up 5 bases and V 6 bases, and 9 bases lay outside the gene matches. The CDR3 consists of 15 residues. The CDR3 spells CASRSQAGGNEKLFF. In DNA form, the CDR3 reads TGTGCCAGTAGGTCTCAGGCAGGGGGAAATGAAAAACTGTTTTTT.

The chain couples TRBV19 to TRBJ2-5; the D gene could be TRBD1 or TRBD2 (5 bases each). Germline lookup yields CDR1 LNHDA and CDR2 SQIVND (reference sequence). The V gene lost 7 bases and the J gene lost 2 bases, with 11 bases spanning the gap. CDR3 length: 13 amino acids. CDR3 protein: CASKLRGQETQYF. The CDR3 coding sequence is TGTGCCAGTAAATTGAGGGGACAAGAGACCCAGTACTTC.

The J gene is TRBJ1-2, the V gene TRBV5-1; D unresolved. CDR1 SGHRS and CDR2 YFSETQ come from the germline V gene. Deletions cut 4 bases from V and 4 bases from J, with 17 bases between. The CDR3 has 15 residues. The CDR3 region is CASSATGSLGYGYTF. DNA of the CDR3: TGCGCCAGCAGCGCAACCGGGTCCCTTGGCTATGGCTACACCTTC.

In this sample, this clone turned up once. The chain uses TRBV9 and TRBJ1-3; weak D call: TRBD1 (5 bases). CDR3 length: 14 residues. The germline V and J ends were trimmed by 4 bases and 3 bases, with 11 bases remaining between them. Germline loops: CDR1 SGDLS, CDR2 YYNGEE. CDR3 DNA: TGTGCCAGCAGCCACGGGGCGCATGGAAACACCATATATTTT. This codes for CASSHGAHGNTIYF. Drawing the rest from reference TRBV9 and TRBJ1-3, the complete variable domain is DSGVTQTPKHLITATGQRVTLRCSPRSGDLSVYWYQQSLDQGLQFLIQYYNGEERAKGNILERFSAQQFPDLHSELNLSSLELGDSALYFCASSHGAHGNTIYFGEGSWLTVV.

The chain carries TRBV27 and TRBJ1-2; TRBD1 matches at 8 bases. Trimming at V came to 7 bases and at J to 2 bases, leaving 6 bases not matched to a gene. The CDR3 loop spans 14 amino acids. Looked up from germline, CDR1 is MNHEY and CDR2 is SMNVEV (reference sequence). The CDR3 nucleotides are TGTGCCAGCACCAGGACAGGGCAGAACTATGGCTACACCTTC. Protein sequence: CASTRTGQNYGYTF.

The chain carries TRBV5-6 and TRBJ2-5; perhaps D is TRBD1 or TRBD2 (6 bases each). Germline assignment: CDR1 SGHDT and CDR2 YYEEEE. The CDR3 extends over 13 amino acids. With 4 bases removed from V and 4 bases from J, the gap between germline ends came to 11 bases. In nucleotides, the CDR3 is TGTGCCAGCAGCCGGACAGCGGGAGAGACCCAGTACTTC. Its translation is CASSRTAGETQYF.

This clone was observed a few times. The V call is TRBV30, the J call TRBJ1-1; TRBD1 might be the D (5 bases). CDR1 and CDR2 from the germline V gene are GTSNPN and SVGIG (reference sequence). This CDR3 is built from 9 residues. Trimming cost V 5 bases and J 13 bases, with 11 bases left between them. CDR3 sequence reads: CAWGAAGFF. For the CDR3, the DNA is TGTGCCTGGGGGGCCGCGGGTTTCTTT.

The CDR3 loop reads CASSTGLENEQFF. CDR3 bases: TGTGCCAGCAGCACGGGACTAGAAAATGAGCAGTTCTTC. V usage is TRBV11-3 and J usage is TRBJ2-1; 8 bases are shared with TRBD2. Germline V gene sequence: CDR1 SGHNT, CDR2 YENEEA. The CDR3 covers 13 residues. J was trimmed by 7 bases and V by 5 bases; bases with no gene match: 4.

This clone was counted once. The chain joins TRBV7-9 to TRBJ1-1; weak D call: TRBD1 (5 bases). This CDR3 region has 16 residues. V shed 4 bases and J shed 1 base, with 16 bases lying between them. CDR1 and CDR2 from the germline V gene are SEHNR and FQNEAQ (reference sequence). The CDR3 spells CASSSYRGDRNTEAFF. The CDR3 nucleotides read TGTGCCAGCAGCTCATATAGGGGTGACAGGAACACTGAAGCTTTCTTT.

The V gene is TRBV28, the J gene TRBJ1-2; D unclear. Germline lookup yields CDR1 MDHEN and CDR2 SYDVKM. Trimming removed 6 bases at V and 6 bases at J, with 8 bases between. This CDR3 contains 11 residues. In DNA form, the CDR3 reads TGTGCCAGCAGCACCTTCAATGGCTACACCTTC. The encoded protein is CASSTFNGYTF.